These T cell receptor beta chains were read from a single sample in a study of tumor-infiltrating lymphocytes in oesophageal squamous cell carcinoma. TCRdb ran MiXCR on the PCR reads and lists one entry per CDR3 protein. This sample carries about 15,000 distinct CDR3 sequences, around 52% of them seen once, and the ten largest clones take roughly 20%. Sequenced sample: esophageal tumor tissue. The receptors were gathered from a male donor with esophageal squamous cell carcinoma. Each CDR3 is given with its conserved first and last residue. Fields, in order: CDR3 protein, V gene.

CDR3aa: CAGTQRDTEAFF
v_gene: TRBV6-6

CDR3aa: CASSPGGAQETQYF
v_gene: TRBV12-3/TRBV12-4

CDR3aa: CASSLVGRTGGSYGYTF
v_gene: TRBV28

CDR3aa: CASSLFDRQETQYF
v_gene: TRBV12-3/TRBV12-4

CDR3aa: CASSLLGGESTDTQYF
v_gene: TRBV7-3

CDR3aa: CASSQGQETQYF
v_gene: TRBV7-3

CDR3aa: CASSLLLGSPLHF
v_gene: TRBV28

CDR3aa: CASKDRAVTQYF
v_gene: TRBV6-5

CDR3aa: CASSRGTGPEETQYF
v_gene: TRBV7-6

CDR3aa: CASSFSRNTGELYF
v_gene: TRBV12-3/TRBV12-4

CDR3aa: CASSPDFEQFF
v_gene: TRBV11-2

CDR3aa: CASSPLQGSYNEQFF
v_gene: TRBV7-2

CDR3aa: CASSSTGGGEQYF
v_gene: TRBV6-6

CDR3aa: CASSLTSIEQYF
v_gene: TRBV7-2

CDR3aa: CASSDRPSSSYEQYF
v_gene: TRBV12-3/TRBV12-4

CDR3aa: CASSIGGETQYF
v_gene: TRBV7-6

CDR3aa: CASSNEQDQPQHF
v_gene: TRBV18

CDR3aa: CASSLVSSGRAWETQYF
v_gene: TRBV7-9

CDR3aa: CASSLRTSGDNEQFF
v_gene: TRBV12-3/TRBV12-4

CDR3aa: CATSDPHRGLDEQYF
v_gene: TRBV24-1

CDR3aa: CASSFLRGTDTQYF
v_gene: TRBV7-6

CDR3aa: CASSKTVRELYF
v_gene: TRBV7-9

CDR3aa: CSAGILAQETQYF
v_gene: TRBV20-1

CDR3aa: CASSFDRDTEAFF
v_gene: TRBV7-6

CDR3aa: CASIRSSGGPAYEQYF
v_gene: TRBV27

CDR3aa: CAISEGIRWVDQPQHF
v_gene: TRBV10-3

CDR3aa: CASSQNRVNEQYF
v_gene: TRBV3-1

CDR3aa: CASSLAGKDTQYF
v_gene: TRBV7-6

CDR3aa: CASSRGLAGVGTSTDTQYF
v_gene: TRBV5-1

CDR3aa: CASSESGGGAIQYF
v_gene: TRBV10-2

CDR3aa: CASSEQLSHEQFF
v_gene: TRBV10-2

CDR3aa: CASSLSGTSGGEQFF
v_gene: TRBV7-2